These 10 T cell receptor beta chains originate from one sample sequenced in a study of T cell changes during pregnancy in multiple sclerosis. The protocol was immunoSEQ multiplex PCR, while the TCRdb copy is restricted to in-frame clones and leaves out a portion. This sample carries some 49,000 clones, around 91% of them seen once, and the ten largest clones take approximately 0.41%. The source was CD4+ T cells from peripheral blood mononuclear cells, collected in the second trimester of pregnancy. The source is a female donor in good health, enrolled as a control in a pregnancy study.

V and J are TRBV11-1 and TRBJ1-6; D call uncertain. Germline CDR1 is SGHAT and CDR2 is FQDESV (reference sequence). V was cut by 4 bases and J by 9 bases, with 13 bases left in between. The CDR3 runs to 14 residues. The CDR3 loop reads CASSSRQEGSPLHF. The CDR3 nucleotides are TGTGCCAGCAGCTCACGCCAGGAGGGTTCACCCCTCCACTTT.

In its sample, this clone was seen once. This chain connects TRBV18 to TRBJ1-4; D unclear. V lost 3 bases and J lost 5, with 7 bases in between. Looked up from germline, CDR1 is KGHSH and CDR2 is LQKENI. This CDR3 is 13 amino acids long. The CDR3 DNA follows: TGTGCCAGCTCACCGGGCCCAAATGAAAAACTGTTTTTT. Translation gives CASSPGPNEKLFF. The variable domain in full, with the rest retrieved from reference TRBV18 and TRBJ1-4, is NAGVMQNPRHLVRRRGQEARLRCSPMKGHSHVYWYRQLPEEGLKFMVYLQKENIIDESGMPKERFSAEFPKEGPSILRIQQVVRGDSAAYFCASSPGPNEKLFFGSGTQLSVL.

This chain connects TRBV2 to TRBJ2-6; D might be TRBD1 (6 bases). The CDR3 loop spans 15 amino acids. V was trimmed by 7 bases and J by 0 bases, leaving 10 bases between them. The V gene's germline CDR1 is SNHLY and CDR2 FYNNEI. CDR3 region: CASTGVPSGANVLTF. The CDR3 nucleotides are TGTGCCAGCACAGGGGTTCCCTCTGGGGCCAACGTCCTGACTTTC.

V and J are TRBV30 and TRBJ1-2, with D perhaps matching TRBD1 (6 bases). This CDR3 contains 13 residues. The V and J ends lost 0 bases and 8 bases respectively, with 13 bases between them. Germline V lookup: CDR1 GTSNPN, CDR2 SVGIG (reference sequence). CDR3 in amino acids: CAWSVGGLSGYTF. CDR3 nucleotide sequence: TGTGCCTGGAGTGTAGGGGGACTATCAGGCTACACCTTC.

This rearrangement joins TRBV9 to TRBJ1-3, with 8 bases that match TRBD1. The CDR3 extends over 14 amino acids. The junction had 4 bases not matched to a gene; V was cut back by 4 bases and J by 4 bases. In germline, CDR1 is SGDLS, CDR2 YYNGEE. CDR3 loop: CASSPRDRGNTIYF. The DNA for the CDR3 is TGTGCCAGCAGCCCCCGGGACAGGGGAAACACCATATATTTT.

The V gene is TRBV4-3, the J gene TRBJ1-1; D is uncertain. V was trimmed by 3 bases and J by 6 bases, leaving 14 bases between them. The CDR3 covers 14 residues. Germline V gene sequence: CDR1 LGHNA, CDR2 YSLEER. CDR3 protein: CASSQRADGAEAFF. CDR3 coding DNA: TGCGCCAGCAGCCAGAGGGCCGATGGGGCTGAAGCTTTCTTT.

V gene TRBV7-2 combines with J gene TRBJ2-1, with 7 bases lining up with TRBD1. With V trimmed by 5 bases and J by 5 bases, 6 bases remained unmatched. Per the germline V gene, CDR1 is SGHTA and CDR2 is FQGNSA. There are 14 residues in the CDR3. In DNA, the CDR3 is TGTGCCAGCAGCCCAGGGACAGCCAACAATGAGCAGTTCTTC. Its translation: CASSPGTANNEQFF.

The chain uses TRBV6-6 and TRBJ2-5, with 11 bases lining up with TRBD2. V lost 8 bases to trimming and J lost 4 bases; unmatched junction nucleotides: 9. The germline CDR1 and CDR2 sequences are MNHNY and SVGAGI (reference sequence). CDR3 length equals 15 residues. Here the CDR3 DNA reads TGTGCCAGCGCCTATAGCGGGGGGGCCGGAGAGACCCAGTACTTC. It codes for CASAYSGGAGETQYF.

V gene TRBV30 combines with J gene TRBJ1-2; unclear D gene. The germline V and J ends were trimmed by 6 bases and 7 bases, with 15 bases remaining between them. The CDR3 spans 12 residues. CDR1 is GTSNPN and CDR2 is SVGIG in the germline V gene (reference sequence). The CDR3 here is CACREGVSGYTF. The DNA for the CDR3 is TGTGCCTGTAGAGAGGGCGTTTCTGGCTACACCTTC.

The CDR3 DNA sequence: TGTGCCAGCAGCTTAGACTCGGCTAGCGGGGCCACAGATACGCAGTATTTT. Encoded protein: CASSLDSASGATDTQYF. The chain carries TRBV7-2 and TRBJ2-3; the match to TRBD2 covers 9 bases. CDR3 length: 17 amino acids. Germline-derived CDR1 and CDR2 are SGHTA and FQGNSA. V trimming: 1 base; J trimming: 2 bases; junction bases outside the gene matches: 7.